The rows below give T cell receptor beta chains drawn from one sample of a study of post-analysis software for immune sequencing data. MiXCR, run by TCRdb on the PCR reads, gives a single entry per CDR3 protein. The sample includes around 190,000 distinct CDR3 sequences, about 30% seen only once; the top ten take roughly 3.5%. Sequenced input: blood. These receptors were collected from a girl aged 2-17 years with multiple sclerosis. CDR3s include the opening cysteine and the closing phenylalanine or tryptophan. The D gene is left open where the match is weak. The size field is filled for only some rows; it gives once, few, many or a size class.

v_gene	j_gene	abundance	d_gene	CDR3aa	CDR3nt
TRBV7-2	TRBJ1-2	few	.	CASSLEQGFGYTF	TGTGCCAGCAGCTTAGAACAGGGCTTTGGCTACACCTTC
TRBV29-1	TRBJ2-1	.	TRBD2	CSWTSGTGYNEQFF	TGCAGTTGGACTAGCGGGACGGGCTACAATGAGCAGTTCTTC
TRBV27	TRBJ1-2	.	.	CASSSRDRKKGYGYTF	TGTGCCAGCAGTTCCCGAGACAGAAAAAAAGGCTATGGCTACACCTTC
TRBV5-1	TRBJ1-5	.	.	CASSSDGGNQPQHF	TGCGCCAGCAGCTCGGACGGAGGGAATCAGCCCCAGCATTTT
TRBV29-1	TRBJ2-7	many	.	CSAGGSPPTYEQYF	TGCAGCGCCGGCGGGTCTCCGCCAACCTACGAGCAGTACTTC
TRBV20-1	TRBJ2-1	many	TRBD2	CSARVGTSGSDEQFF	TGCAGTGCTAGAGTTGGAACTAGCGGGAGCGATGAGCAGTTCTTC
TRBV7-3	TRBJ1-6	.	.	CASSPQWGWDSPLHF	TGTGCCAGCAGCCCACAGTGGGGATGGGATTCACCCCTCCACTTT
TRBV4-2	TRBJ2-1	many	.	CASSGRTADSYNEQFF	TGTGCCAGCAGCGGGCGGACAGCCGATTCCTACAATGAGCAGTTCTTC
TRBV12-3/TRBV12-4	TRBJ1-4	.	TRBD1	CASSYGRGGEKLFF	TGTGCCAGCAGTTACGGCAGGGGGGGTGAAAAACTGTTTTTT
TRBV12-3/TRBV12-4	TRBJ2-5	few	TRBD2	CASSPLAGFETQYF	TGTGCCAGCAGCCCACTAGCGGGATTTGAGACCCAGTACTTC
TRBV5-1	TRBJ2-3	.	.	CASSLAGMSRWDTQYF	TGCGCCAGCAGCTTGGCGGGGATGAGTCGCTGGGATACGCAGTATTTT
TRBV14	TRBJ2-1	.	TRBD2	CASSQDPRLAGFDYNEQFF	TGTGCCAGCAGCCAAGACCCTCGACTAGCGGGATTTGATTACAATGAGCAGTTCTTC
TRBV2	TRBJ2-3	.	TRBD1	CASSRDRIHSGTQYF	TGTGCCAGCAGTCGGGACAGAATTCATAGTGGTACGCAGTATTTT
TRBV28	TRBJ1-2	once	.	CASSHPVPQLNYGYTF	TGTGCCAGCAGCCACCCGGTGCCCCAACTTAACTATGGCTACACCTTC
TRBV25-1	TRBJ2-1	once	.	CASSPGGQNNEQFF	TGTGCCAGCTCCCCGGGGGGCCAAAACAATGAGCAGTTCTTC
TRBV7-3	TRBJ2-7	many	.	CASSPKGASYEQYF	TGTGCCAGCAGCCCCAAGGGAGCTTCCTACGAGCAGTACTTC
TRBV7-9	TRBJ2-1	many	.	CASSFWHSSYNEQFF	TGTGCCAGCAGCTTTTGGCATTCCAGCTACAATGAGCAGTTCTTC
TRBV7-9	TRBJ1-6	few	.	CASSLKGDNSPLHF	TGTGCCAGCAGCTTAAAGGGCGATAATTCACCCCTCCACTTT
TRBV7-8	TRBJ2-1	few	.	CASSPRQSNEQFF	TGTGCCAGCAGCCCCCGACAGAGCAATGAGCAGTTCTTC
TRBV29-1	TRBJ1-2	many	TRBD1	CSVSSRGNYGYTF	TGCAGCGTTTCGTCCAGGGGGAATTATGGCTACACCTTC
TRBV5-1	TRBJ1-5	.	.	CASSLGGAGGNQPQHF	TGCGCCAGCAGCTTGGGGGGGGCCGGTGGCAATCAGCCCCAGCATTTT
TRBV2	TRBJ2-7	.	.	CASSLGSGSYNEQYF	TGTGCCAGCAGCTTGGGGTCCGGCTCCTACAATGAGCAGTACTTC
TRBV20-1	TRBJ1-1	few	.	CSALGRLGTEAFF	TGCAGTGCGCTGGGACGCTTGGGCACTGAAGCTTTCTTT
TRBV7-9	TRBJ2-7	many	.	CASSTMARGEQYF	TGTGCCAGCAGCACGATGGCCCGGGGCGAGCAGTACTTC
TRBV29-1	TRBJ2-3	many	.	CSVLLQGTRWTDTQYF	TGCAGCGTGTTGCTGCAGGGGACGCGGTGGACAGATACGCAGTATTTT
TRBV20-1	TRBJ2-7	many	.	CSARPLTHSYEQYF	TGCAGTGCTAGACCTCTGACACACTCCTACGAGCAGTACTTC
TRBV5-1	TRBJ1-1	.	.	CASSSLATARNTEAFF	TGCGCCAGCAGCTCACTAGCGACTGCCCGTAACACTGAAGCTTTCTTT
TRBV5-1	TRBJ2-6	many	.	CASSSRGGAPGANVLTF	TGCGCCAGCAGCTCCAGGGGGGGGGCGCCAGGGGCCAACGTCCTGACTTTC
TRBV20-1	TRBJ2-1	.	.	CSARRVSYNEQFF	TGCAGTGCTAGGCGGGTTTCGTACAATGAGCAGTTCTTC
TRBV28	TRBJ1-5	.	.	CASNQGGQPQHF	TGTGCCAGCAACCAAGGTGGTCAGCCCCAGCATTTT
TRBV29-1	TRBJ2-1	.	.	CSGANNEQFF	TGCAGCGGGGCTAACAATGAGCAGTTCTTC
TRBV5-4	TRBJ2-1	.	TRBD1	CASSGQGVSYNEQFF	TGTGCCAGCAGCGGACAGGGGGTCTCCTACAATGAGCAGTTCTTC
TRBV5-1	TRBJ2-7	.	TRBD2	CASSPRLAGGSYEQYF	TGCGCCAGCAGCCCAAGACTAGCGGGAGGGAGCTACGAGCAGTACTTC
TRBV12-3/TRBV12-4	TRBJ1-4	.	TRBD1	CASAGTATNEKLFF	TGTGCCAGCGCGGGGACAGCCACTAATGAAAAACTGTTTTTT
TRBV5-1	TRBJ1-2	many	.	CASSRSRQAVHGYTF	TGCGCCAGCAGCAGATCTAGACAGGCGGTCCATGGCTACACCTTC
TRBV5-1	TRBJ1-1	.	.	CVSSLAGLEAFF	TGCGTCAGCAGCTTGGCAGGGCTTGAAGCTTTCTTT
TRBV27	TRBJ1-2	.	.	CASSPNDRLAYGCTF	TGTGCCAGCAGTCCAAACGACAGGCTGGCCTATGGCTGCACCTTC
TRBV5-1	TRBJ1-1	few	.	CASSWGSHEAFF	TGCGCCAGCAGCTGGGGCAGCCATGAAGCTTTCTTT
TRBV20-1	TRBJ2-3	few	TRBD2	CSARDWGLAGTDTQYF	TGCAGTGCTAGAGATTGGGGACTAGCGGGAACAGATACGCAGTATTTT
TRBV28	TRBJ2-4	many	.	CASSLGQLAKNIQYF	TGTGCCAGCAGTTTAGGACAGCTAGCCAAAAACATTCAGTACTTC
TRBV10-3	TRBJ2-7	many	.	CAISESGYEQYF	TGTGCCATCAGTGAGTCAGGGTACGAGCAGTACTTC
TRBV4-1	TRBJ2-1	many	TRBD2	CASSQWFSGRGGEQFF	TGCGCCAGCAGCCAGTGGTTTAGCGGGAGGGGAGGTGAGCAGTTCTTC
TRBV5-5	TRBJ2-7	.	.	CASNTATSYGQYF	TGTGCCAGCAACACAGCTACCTCCTACGGGCAGTACTTC
TRBV20-1	TRBJ2-6	many	.	CSARPGRPPGANVLTF	TGCAGTGCTAGACCAGGGAGGCCACCTGGGGCCAACGTCCTGACTTTC
TRBV20-1	TRBJ2-1	many	.	CSARDRRGKDEQFF	TGCAGTGCTAGAGATAGGAGGGGCAAAGATGAGCAGTTCTTC
TRBV10-3	TRBJ2-5	many	.	CAAGSKETQYF	TGTGCCGCCGGGAGTAAAGAGACCCAGTACTTC
TRBV9	TRBJ2-1	.	TRBD1	CASSVRDSSYNEQFF	TGTGCCAGCAGCGTACGGGACAGCTCCTACAATGAGCAGTTCTTC
TRBV5-5	TRBJ2-5	many	.	CASTRQDGQLRATQYF	TGTGCCAGCACCCGACAAGATGGACAGTTGAGGGCGACCCAGTACTTC
TRBV11-3	TRBJ2-3	.	.	CASSSGATDTQYF	TGTGCCAGCAGCTCCGGGGCTACAGATACGCAGTATTTT
TRBV6-1	TRBJ1-2	.	TRBD1	CASSHPRQGASLIKGYTF	TGTGCCAGCAGCCATCCACGACAGGGGGCGAGTCTTATTAAGGGCTACACCTTC
TRBV7-9	TRBJ1-1	.	TRBD1	CASSYRQGGDTEAFF	TGTGCCAGCAGCTACCGACAGGGAGGAGACACTGAAGCTTTCTTT